The following is a T cell receptor (beta chain) sequence with its context. The antigen remains undetermined. The TCR beta cDNA libraries carried unique molecular identifiers. Researchers reported approximately 500,000 cDNA molecules coming from roughly 0.93 to 9.6 million T cells. One entry per CDR3 protein, called by TCRdb with MiXCR from the PCR reads. In the table there are under 900,000 distinct CDR3 sequences, about 50% of which are singletons. These data originate in a study of post-analysis software for immune sequencing data. Study-wide points: Samples from a shared batch, those prepared together, strongly co-clustered by F measure. Controls showed lower frequencies than patients for five or six TRBV segments, and TRBV5-6, TRBV5-1 and TRBV20-1 were among these. Those with multiple sclerosis, the patient group, showed significantly lower normalized Chao1 diversity than controls.

Germline V lookup: CDR1 ENHRY, CDR2 SYGVKD. The V end lost 6 bases, the J end lost 5 bases, and 12 bases lay between the germline ends. CDR3 length: 13 residues. The sample consisted of blood. J is TRBJ2-3 and V is TRBV10-3; the D gene is possibly TRBD1 (6 bases). This clonotype was obtained from a girl aged 5 to 17 with multiple sclerosis. CDR3 DNA sequence: TGTGCCATCAGCAGGACACAGGGAGATACGCAGTATTTT. It encodes CAISRTQGDTQYF.